The clone carrying this T cell receptor (beta chain) was observed a handful of times. The antigen is not known. The data belong to a study of T cells after yellow fever vaccination. Study-level findings and limits: Reappearance after the booster was seen for most primary-vaccination clones, at 96% CD4 and 88% CD8.

TCRdb reprocessed the 5' RACE reads via MiXCR and lists one record per CDR3 protein. The data show 500,000 to 550,000 distinct CDR3 sequences, 20% to 25% seen once. Germline V gene data show CDR1 as SNHLY and CDR2 as FYNNEI. This CDR3 is built from 14 residues. Deletions cut 5 bases from V and 4 bases from J, with 14 bases between. The source material was PBMCs, sampled 20 to 25 days after the first yellow fever vaccination. The TCR sequence derives from a man aged 18 to 29 who received the YFV17D yellow fever vaccine. This rearrangement joins TRBV2 to TRBJ1-2, with D maybe TRBD1 (5 bases). CDR3 loop: CASSRGVSGYGYTF. The CDR3 region has the DNA TGTGCCAGCAGTCGGGGGGTCTCCGGCTATGGCTACACCTTC.